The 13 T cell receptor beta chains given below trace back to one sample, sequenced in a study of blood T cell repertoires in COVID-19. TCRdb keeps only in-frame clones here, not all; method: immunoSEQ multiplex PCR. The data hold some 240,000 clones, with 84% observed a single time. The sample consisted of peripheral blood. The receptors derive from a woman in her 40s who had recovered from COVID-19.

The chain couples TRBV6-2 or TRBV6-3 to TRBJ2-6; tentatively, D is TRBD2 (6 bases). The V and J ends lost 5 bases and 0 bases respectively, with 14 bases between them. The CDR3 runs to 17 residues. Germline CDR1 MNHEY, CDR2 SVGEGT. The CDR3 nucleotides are TGTGCCAGCAGTCCGGGACTCACCCCCTCTGGGGCCAACGTCCTGACTTTC. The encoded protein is CASSPGLTPSGANVLTF.

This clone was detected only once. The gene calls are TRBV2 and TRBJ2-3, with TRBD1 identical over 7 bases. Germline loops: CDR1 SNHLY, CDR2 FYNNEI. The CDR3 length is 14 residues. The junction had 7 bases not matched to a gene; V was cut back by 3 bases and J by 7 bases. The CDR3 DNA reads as TGTGCCAGCAGTGAGGGGACAGTGGTTTATACGCAGTATTTT. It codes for CASSEGTVVYTQYF.

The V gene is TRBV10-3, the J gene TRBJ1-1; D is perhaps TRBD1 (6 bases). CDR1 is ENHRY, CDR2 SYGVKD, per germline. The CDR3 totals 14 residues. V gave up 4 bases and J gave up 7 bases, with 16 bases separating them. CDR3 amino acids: CAISVGGLAFEAFF. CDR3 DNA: TGTGCCATCAGTGTAGGGGGACTAGCATTTGAAGCTTTCTTT.

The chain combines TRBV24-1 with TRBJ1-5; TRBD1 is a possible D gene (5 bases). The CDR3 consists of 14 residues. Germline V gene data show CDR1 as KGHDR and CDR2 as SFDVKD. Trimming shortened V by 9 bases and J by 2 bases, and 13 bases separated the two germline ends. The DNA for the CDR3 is TGTGCCACCCACGGACACGCGGGCAATCAGCCCCAGCATTTT. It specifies CATHGHAGNQPQHF.

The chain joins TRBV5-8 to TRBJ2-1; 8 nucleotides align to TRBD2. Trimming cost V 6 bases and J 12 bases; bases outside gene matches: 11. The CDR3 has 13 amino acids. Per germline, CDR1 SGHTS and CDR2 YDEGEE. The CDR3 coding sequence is TGTGCCAGCACCTGGTCGCGGGGGGTAGGGCAGTTCTTC. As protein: CASTWSRGVGQFF.

This chain's CDR3 is CASSKSGTGFREQYF. In DNA form, the CDR3 reads TGTGCCAGCAGCAAATCCGGGACAGGGTTTCGCGAGCAGTACTTC. The gene calls are TRBV11-1 and TRBJ2-7; 9 bases are shared with TRBD1. Losses at the gene ends were 5 bases for V and 6 bases for J; bases not matched to a gene: 11. CDR1 and CDR2 from the germline V gene are SGHAT and FQDESV (reference sequence). The CDR3 has 15 amino acids.

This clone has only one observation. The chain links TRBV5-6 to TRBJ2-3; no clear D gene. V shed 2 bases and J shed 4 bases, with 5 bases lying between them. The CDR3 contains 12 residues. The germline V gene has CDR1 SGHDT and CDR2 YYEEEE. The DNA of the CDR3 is TGTGCCAGCAGCTTTAATGCAGATACGCAGTATTTT. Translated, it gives CASSFNADTQYF.

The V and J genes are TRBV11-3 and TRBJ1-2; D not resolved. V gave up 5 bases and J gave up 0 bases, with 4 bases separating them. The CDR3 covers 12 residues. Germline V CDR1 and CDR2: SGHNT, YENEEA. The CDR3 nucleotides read TGTGCCAGCAGCGACACTAACTATGGCTACACCTTC. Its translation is CASSDTNYGYTF.

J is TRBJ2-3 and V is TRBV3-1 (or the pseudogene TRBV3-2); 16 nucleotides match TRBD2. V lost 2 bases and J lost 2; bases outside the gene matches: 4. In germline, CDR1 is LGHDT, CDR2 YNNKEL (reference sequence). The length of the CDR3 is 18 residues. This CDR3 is CASSQQGLAGGPTDTQYF. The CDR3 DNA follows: TGTGCCAGCAGCCAACAGGGACTAGCGGGGGGGCCCACAGATACGCAGTATTTT.

CDR3 sequence (DNA): TGTGCCAGCAGCGTCGCCGACAGTTCGAACACTGAAGCTTTCTTT. Encoded protein: CASSVADSSNTEAFF. V and J are TRBV9 and TRBJ1-1; tentatively, D is TRBD1 (5 bases). The CDR3 loop spans 15 amino acids. V was pared by 2 bases and J by 1 base, with 12 bases between. Germline V gene data show CDR1 as SGDLS and CDR2 as YYNGEE. Using reference TRBV9 and TRBJ1-1 for the parts outside the CDR3, the full variable domain is DSGVTQTPKHLITATGQRVTLRCSPRSGDLSVYWYQQSLDQGLQFLIQYYNGEERAKGNILERFSAQQFPDLHSELNLSSLELGDSALYFCASSVADSSNTEAFFGQGTRLTVV.

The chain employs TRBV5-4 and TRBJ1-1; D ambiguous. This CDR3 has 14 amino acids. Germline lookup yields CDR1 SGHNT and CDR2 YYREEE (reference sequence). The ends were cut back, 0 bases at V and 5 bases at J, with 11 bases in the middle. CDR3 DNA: TGTGCCAGCAGCTTGGGAGGGTCTATGACTGAAGCTTTCTTT. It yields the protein CASSLGGSMTEAFF.

CDR3 DNA: TGTGCCAGCAGTGAATCCAGGGGGCGGTCGGGGCACACCATATATTTT. Translation: CASSESRGRSGHTIYF. The V call is TRBV6-4, the J call TRBJ1-3; 8 bases are a match to TRBD1. The germline gives CDR1 MRHNA, CDR2 SNTAGT. V shed 3 bases and J 8 bases; nucleotides not matched to a gene: 12. The CDR3 is made up of 16 amino acids.

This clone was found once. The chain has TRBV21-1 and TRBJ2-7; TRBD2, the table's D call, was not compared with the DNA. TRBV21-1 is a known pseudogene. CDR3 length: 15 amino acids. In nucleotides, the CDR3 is TGTGCCAGCAGCAAAGATCGGGGAACCACCTACGAGCAGTACTTC. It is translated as CASSKDRGTTYEQYF.